This T cell receptor (beta chain) was retrieved from a study of OX40 agonist ivuxolimab in advanced cancers. Study at large: Eligibility rules accepted prior anti-PD-1, anti-PD-L1 or anti-CTLA-4 therapy, and around 40% had some. Regarding the study as a whole: Determination of antigen specificity was not performed for the expanded peripheral T cells.

Concerning this clone itself: Its antigen is still unknown.

Using immunoSEQ multiplex PCR, the repertoire was profiled, and TCRdb retains in-frame clones only, with some absent. The table lists under 60,000 clones, approximately 94% of them singletons. Germline CDR1 and CDR2: MNHEY and SVGAGI. This CDR3 has 14 residues. Trimming pared 4 bases from V and 5 bases from J, leaving 11 bases between. Sample: CD4+ or CD8+ T cells sorted from blood, taken in a trial of the OX40 agonist ivuxolimab. This clonotype was sampled from an adult with an advanced solid tumor such as melanoma, head and neck, liver or kidney cancer. The chain joins TRBV6-5 to TRBJ2-2, with unresolved D. The CDR3 bases are TGTGCCAGCAGTTTTAATCAGCAAACCGGGGAGCTGTTTTTT. Protein product: CASSFNQQTGELFF.